This T cell receptor beta chain was identified during a study of OX40 agonist ivuxolimab in advanced cancers. About the full investigation: The costimulatory receptor OX40 (CD134) was targeted by ivuxolimab, a fully human IgG2 agonistic monoclonal antibody. Prior anti-PD-1, anti-PD-L1 or anti-CTLA-4 therapy was permitted, and approximately 41% of dose-escalation patients had received checkpoint inhibitors. In the dose-escalation cohort, 65% to 85% of patients were male, and the mean age was 60 years with a range of about 20 to 80. Partial responses occurred in three dose-escalation patients: two with cutaneous melanoma and one with hepatocellular carcinoma. The monotherapy dose-escalation portion (N of about 49 patients) of the phase I ivuxolimab trial is reported in the paper. Of the roughly 54 dose-escalation patients, hepatocellular carcinoma was present in about 20, melanoma in around 15, renal cell carcinoma in 9 and head and neck cancer in 9. The purpose of peripheral TCRbeta sequencing was to test whether ivuxolimab changed TCR sequence diversity and led to clonal T-cell expansion. Intravenous ivuxolimab was administered to patients every 2 weeks at six dose levels: 0.01, 0.1, 0.3, 1.5, 3 and 10 mg/kg.

The CDR3 covers 14 residues, taking in both the cysteine and the phenylalanine. Just CDR3 DNA is preserved here, 42 bases in frame from base 1. The germline V gene provides CDR1 SGHRS and CDR2 YFSETQ. The V end loses 2 bases and the J end loses 2 bases, and a stretch of 10 bases separates them. Patients with autoimmune disease history or receiving systemic immunosuppression were excluded from the trial. Peripheral blood for TCR sequencing was collected from all dose cohorts at baseline, on cycle 4 day 1, and on cycle 7 day 1. Samples were obtained from an open-label, multicenter, first-in-human phase I dose-escalation trial of ivuxolimab. The trial enrolled adults with locally advanced or metastatic head and neck squamous cell, hepatocellular, melanoma or renal cell carcinoma. Before TCR sequencing, CD4+ T cells and CD8+ T cells from peripheral blood were sorted into separate populations. Genomic DNA was isolated from the sorted cells so that the TCRbeta CDR3 region could be sequenced. The immunoSEQ Assay was used for sequencing of TCRbeta CDR3 regions. TCRdb stores this immuneACCESS table with in-frame sequences only. Part of the clones is absent; in the studies checked, under half of the shortfall reflects unresolved V genes, and no reason is known for the rest. This sample is represented by about 150,000 clones; over 75% of them were singletons. The ten largest account for 0.9% to 1.2% of the sample.

In regard to this clone: Which antigen it targets is not known. Per-base qualities were not stored, and no clone one base away is much larger.

Summary of the overall study and its limitations: At doses of 0.1 to 3.0 mg/kg, clonal expansion of both CD4+ and CD8+ blood T cells was observed from baseline to week 6. Low levels of normalized T-cell clonal expansion were also seen in some patients who did not respond. In partial responders in the 0.1-3.0 mg/kg groups, normalized peripheral clonal expansion was found to be among the lowest, especially among CD8+ T cells. The antigen specificity of the peripheral T cells that underwent clonal expansion was not determined. After ivuxolimab, CD8+ T cells had more expanded clones than CD4+ T cells on average.

Sample: CD4+ or CD8+ T cells sorted from blood, taken in a trial of the OX40 agonist ivuxolimab. The receptor was isolated from an adult with an advanced solid tumor such as melanoma, head and neck, liver or kidney cancer. Recombination connected TRBV5-1 to TRBJ1-1, with a tentative D gene TRBD1 over 6 matching bases. CDR3 loop: CASSFTGTNTEAFF. The base sequence is TGCGCCAGCAGCTTTACAGGGACTAACACTGAAGCTTTCTTT. The variable domain in full, with residues beyond the CDR3 obtained from the reference TRBV5-1 and TRBJ1-1 genes, is KAGVTQTPRYLIKTRGQQVTLSCSPISGHRSVSWYQQTPGQGLQFLFEYFSETQRNKGNFPGRFSGRQFSNSRSEMNVSTLELGDSALYLCASSFTGTNTEAFFGQGTRLTVV.